This entry is about one T cell receptor (beta chain). This table comes from immunoSEQ multiplex PCR, and its TCRdb copy is limited to in-frame clones, with some not included. This sample yields 45,000 to 65,000 clones, of which roughly 91% are seen a single time; over 7.5% belongs to the top ten. The source of the sample is a study of blood T cell repertoires in COVID-19. V was clipped by 0 bases and J by 0 bases, with 15 bases between them. The germline V gene encodes CDR1 MGHRA and CDR2 YSYEKL. This CDR3 has 17 amino acids. Material: peripheral blood. The V call is TRBV4-1, the J call TRBJ2-7, with D tentatively TRBD2 (5 bases). The TCR was taken from a human donor in a cohort sampled during active COVID-19. The DNA of the CDR3 is TGCGCCAGCAGCCAAGATCCCGGGCGGGCGAGCTCCTACGAGCAGTACTTC. Translating it yields CASSQDPGRASSYEQYF.